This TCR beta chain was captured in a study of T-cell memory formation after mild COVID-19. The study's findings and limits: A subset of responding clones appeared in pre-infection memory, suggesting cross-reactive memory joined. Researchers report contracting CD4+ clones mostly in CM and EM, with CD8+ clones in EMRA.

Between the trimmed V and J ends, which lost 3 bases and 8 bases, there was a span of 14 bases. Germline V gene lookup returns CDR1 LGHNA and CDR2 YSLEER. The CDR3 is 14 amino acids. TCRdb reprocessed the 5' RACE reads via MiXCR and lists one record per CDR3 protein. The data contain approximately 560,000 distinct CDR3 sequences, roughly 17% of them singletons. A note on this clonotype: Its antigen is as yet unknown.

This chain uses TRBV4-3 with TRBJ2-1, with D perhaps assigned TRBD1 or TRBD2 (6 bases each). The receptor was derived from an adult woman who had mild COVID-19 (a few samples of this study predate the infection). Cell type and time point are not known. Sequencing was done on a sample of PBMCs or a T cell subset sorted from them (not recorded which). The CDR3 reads CASSHRQEGDEQFF. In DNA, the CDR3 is TGCGCCAGCAGCCATAGACAGGAGGGAGATGAGCAGTTCTTC.